This TCR beta chain was obtained from a study of blood T cell repertoires in COVID-19. Clones were read by immunoSEQ multiplex PCR, and TCRdb kept only the in-frame ones, dropping some. The sample lists roughly 280,000 clones, 70% to 90% occurring once. There are 14 residues in the CDR3. V shed 2 bases and J shed 3 bases, with 5 bases lying between them. Germline loops: CDR1 SGHDN, CDR2 FVKESK. The chain is built from TRBV14 and TRBJ1-6; D gene unclear. The sequence was collected from an older woman with acute or convalescent COVID-19. Specimen: peripheral blood. Here the CDR3 DNA reads TGTGCCAGCAGCCAAAATTACTATAATTCACCCCTCCACTTT. It is translated as CASSQNYYNSPLHF.